The next 30 T cell receptor beta chains were all read from a single sample in a study of early T cells in non-severe SARS-CoV-2 infection. TCRdb analysed the 5' RACE reads with MiXCR anew, one entry per CDR3 protein. The sample lists roughly 80,000 distinct CDR3 sequences; 11% to 15% were seen once. The sample comprised whole blood. The receptors originated from an adult who was a healthcare worker with PCR-confirmed SARS-CoV-2 infection or an uninfected control (not recorded which).

This clonotype was seen at least ten times. The CDR3 is CASKRGSGFGETQYF. For the CDR3, the DNA is TGTGCCAGCAAGAGAGGTTCGGGGTTTGGGGAGACCCAGTACTTC. V and J are TRBV12-3 or TRBV12-4 and TRBJ2-5, with D maybe TRBD2 (5 bases). Between the trimmed V and J ends, which lost 7 bases and 5 bases, there was a span of 20 bases. The CDR3 has 15 residues.

This clonotype was observed a few times. The chain carries TRBV12-3 or TRBV12-4 and TRBJ2-7; D possibly corresponds to TRBD2 (8 bases). The CDR3 contains 15 residues. V was clipped by 4 bases and J by 5 bases, with 18 bases between them. CDR3 sequence reads: CASSSREGATHEQYF. The CDR3 DNA reads as TGTGCCAGCAGTTCCCGGGAGGGGGCGACCCACGAGCAGTACTTC.

The chain combines TRBV6-5 with TRBJ2-3; the match to TRBD2 covers 8 bases. The germline CDR1 and CDR2 sequences are MNHEY and SVGAGI. The CDR3 is 17 residues long. Unmatched junction bases numbered 15, after V lost 5 bases and J lost 5 bases. CDR3 sequence reads: CASSRGRPTGPEDTQYF. DNA for the CDR3: TGTGCCAGCAGTCGCGGGAGGCCAACTGGCCCCGAAGATACGCAGTATTTT.

This clonotype was observed a few times. CDR3 DNA: TGTGCCAGCAGACCACCCTCCGGGACTGCTCAATCTTTGGCCCAGCATTTT. Protein sequence: CASRPPSGTAQSLAQHF. V is TRBV6-6 and J is TRBJ1-5; D is perhaps TRBD1 (5 bases). The CDR3 loop spans 17 amino acids. Trimming took 6 bases from V and 11 from J, leaving 29 bases between them. Germline V gene lookup returns CDR1 MNHNY and CDR2 SVGAGI (reference sequence).

As for this clonotype: The junction shows a germline mismatch at one end, possibly a read error. V is TRBV5-1 and J is TRBJ2-2, with 9 bases identical to TRBD1. Germline lookup yields CDR1 SGHRS and CDR2 YFSETQ. CDR3 length: 14 residues. CDR3 nucleotide sequence: TGCGCCAGCAGCCGAACAGGGGGCACCGGGGAGCCGTTTTTT. Translation: CASSRTGGTGEPFF. The full variable domain, its missing parts supplied by reference TRBV5-1 and TRBJ2-2, is KAGVTQTPRYLIKTRGQQVTLSCSPISGHRSVSWYQQTPGQGLQFLFEYFSETQRNKGNFPGRFSGRQFSNSRSEMNVSTLELGDSALYLCASSRTGGTGEPFFGEGSRLTVL.

Only a few counts were recorded for this clonotype. The rearrangement joins TRBV2 to TRBJ2-2; 8 bases map to TRBD1. The CDR3 has 14 amino acids. Germline V CDR1 and CDR2: SNHLY, FYNNEI. J gave up 1 base and V 6 bases, and 1 base lay outside the gene matches. The CDR3 region is CASRGTGNTGELFF. Written as DNA, the CDR3 is TGTGCCAGCAGGGGGACAGGGAACACCGGGGAGCTGTTTTTT. The variable domain in full, completed from reference TRBV2 and TRBJ2-2, reads EPEVTQTPSHQVTQMGQEVILRCVPISNHLYFYWYRQILGQKVEFLVSFYNNEISEKSEIFDDQFSVERPDGSNFTLKIRSTKLEDSAMYFCASRGTGNTGELFFGEGSRLTVL.

In its sample, this clonotype was seen a few times. The chain links TRBV12-3 or TRBV12-4 to TRBJ1-4; weak D call: TRBD1 (5 bases). The CDR3 is made up of 13 amino acids. V shed 6 bases and J shed 8 bases, with 13 bases lying between them. In DNA, the CDR3 is TGTGCCAGCAGCCGAGGGGCCGCGGAAAAACTGTTTTTT. Translated, it gives CASSRGAAEKLFF.

This clonotype has more than one count but fewer than ten. The rearrangement links TRBV12-3 or TRBV12-4 to TRBJ2-1; a possible D gene is TRBD2 (6 bases). The germline V and J ends were trimmed by 3 bases and 6 bases, with 18 bases remaining between them. This CDR3 has 16 residues. The CDR3 DNA is TGTGCCAGCAGTTTCCGCTCTGGGACGACTAGCAATGAGCAGTTCTTC. Translated: CASSFRSGTTSNEQFF.

The chain carries TRBV29-1 and TRBJ2-1, with D possibly TRBD2 on 6 matching bases. V was pared by 3 bases and J by 2 bases, with 14 bases between. This CDR3 comprises 15 residues. Germline V lookup: CDR1 SQVTM, CDR2 ANQGSEA. This CDR3 reads CSVDRYGTAYNEQFF. In DNA form, the CDR3 reads TGCAGCGTTGATAGGTACGGGACTGCCTACAATGAGCAGTTCTTC.

This clonotype has just a few counts. This chain uses TRBV29-1 with TRBJ2-7; 7 bases are a match to TRBD2. The CDR3 loop spans 13 amino acids. V was pared by 6 bases and J by 2 bases, with 7 bases of the junction left unmatched. Germline V gene sequence: CDR1 SQVTM, CDR2 ANQGSEA. CDR3 in DNA: TGCAGCGTCCTGGCCGGACTAGCCTACGAGCAGTACTTC. Protein: CSVLAGLAYEQYF.

This clonotype has at least ten counts. The chain's CDR3 is CASSRASGKYNEQFF. The CDR3 DNA reads TGTGCCAGCAGCCGGGCTAGCGGTAAATACAATGAGCAGTTCTTC. The chain has TRBV7-2 and TRBJ2-1; 7 bases fit TRBD2. The germline CDR1 and CDR2 sequences are SGHTA and FQGNSA. The CDR3 is made up of 15 amino acids. Trimming took 5 bases from V and 4 from J; bases not matched to a gene: 8.

The chain links TRBV10-1 to TRBJ2-7, with D perhaps TRBD1 (6 bases). This CDR3 has 15 residues. Germline CDR1 and CDR2: WNHNN and SYGVQD (reference sequence). V was pared by 0 bases and J by 0 bases, with 9 bases between. As DNA, the CDR3 is TGCGCCAGCAGTGAGTCTCCGGACAGCTCCTACGAGCAGTACTTC. Protein: CASSESPDSSYEQYF.

The CDR3 sequence is CASSKTHRGRNEKLFF. In DNA form, the CDR3 reads TGTGCCAGCAGTAAGACGCACAGGGGACGGAATGAAAAACTGTTTTTT. The chain employs TRBV6-6 and TRBJ1-4, with TRBD1 matching 7 bases. This CDR3 comprises 16 residues. V dropped 5 bases and J dropped 5; count of bases not matched to a gene: 11. Germline loops: CDR1 MNHNY, CDR2 SVGAGI (reference sequence).

This clonotype was observed many times. The chain recombines TRBV18 with TRBJ2-1; the match to TRBD1 covers 12 bases. In germline, CDR1 is KGHSH, CDR2 LQKENI. The length of the CDR3 is 18 residues. V shed 0 bases, J shed 7 bases, and the junction held 10 bases outside the gene matches. The CDR3: CASSPPFGTGGKWNEQFF. Here the CDR3 DNA reads TGTGCCAGCTCACCACCGTTTGGGACAGGGGGCAAGTGGAATGAGCAGTTCTTC.

In this sample, this clonotype turned up a few times. The chain carries TRBV6-1 and TRBJ1-5, with a tentative D call TRBD1 (5 bases). Germline loops: CDR1 MNHNS, CDR2 SASEGT. Trimming left V 3 bases short and J 15 bases short, with 21 bases between. The CDR3 contains 14 residues. The CDR3 DNA is TGTGCCAGCAGTGAGACCCTAGGGACGCCCCGGCTGCATTTT. This encodes CASSETLGTPRLHF.

This chain uses TRBV7-9 with TRBJ2-7; no clear D gene. In germline, CDR1 is SEHNR, CDR2 FQNEAQ (reference sequence). Trimming pared 1 base from V and 1 base from J, leaving 8 bases between. This CDR3 comprises 14 residues. The CDR3, as DNA: TGTGCCAGCAGCTTAGTACAAGAATCCTACGAGCAGTACTTC. Its protein is CASSLVQESYEQYF.

This clonotype was counted only a few times. This chain joins TRBV7-9 and TRBJ2-3, with unresolved D. Germline values: CDR1 SEHNR, CDR2 FQNEAQ (reference sequence). The length of the CDR3 is 15 residues. V was clipped by 1 base and J by 1 base, with 9 bases between them. The CDR3 DNA follows: TGTGCCAGCAGCTTAGTACCCGCTCGCACAGATACGCAGTATTTT. Its protein product is CASSLVPARTDTQYF.

This clonotype was recorded at least ten times. The V call is TRBV10-2, the J call TRBJ2-7, with D hard to call. Trimming shortened V by 6 bases and J by 2 bases, and 11 bases separated the two germline ends. Germline lookup yields CDR1 WSHSY and CDR2 SAAADI. CDR3 length: 13 amino acids. In DNA form, the CDR3 reads TGCGCCAGCAGCTTCGCTGGGACCTACGAGCAGTACTTC. It codes for CASSFAGTYEQYF.

This clonotype was picked up many times. This chain joins TRBV6-1 and TRBJ2-1; 7 bases agree with TRBD1. V gave up 6 bases and J gave up 0 bases; unmatched junction bases: 5. The CDR3 is made up of 15 amino acids. Germline lookup yields CDR1 MNHNS and CDR2 SASEGT. CDR3 loop: CASSLGQFSYNEQFF. In DNA, the CDR3 is TGTGCCAGCAGCCTGGGACAGTTCTCCTACAATGAGCAGTTCTTC.

This clonotype was counted ten times or more. V and J are TRBV2 and TRBJ1-1; possible D gene TRBD1, 5 bases. The V end was cut by 4 bases, the J end by 8 bases, with 14 bases between. Germline V gives CDR1 SNHLY, CDR2 FYNNEI. The CDR3 is 13 amino acids. This chain's CDR3 is CASSADPGREAFF. The CDR3 DNA follows: TGTGCCAGCAGTGCGGACCCGGGACGGGAAGCTTTCTTT.

The CDR3 sequence is CASSLVGSSYEQYF. The CDR3 DNA sequence: TGTGCCAGCAGCTTAGTGGGGAGCTCCTACGAGCAGTACTTC. This chain links TRBV7-9 with TRBJ2-7, with a tentative D call TRBD2 (5 bases). The CDR3 extends over 14 amino acids. Germline loops: CDR1 SEHNR, CDR2 FQNEAQ (reference sequence). V was pared by 1 base and J by 0 bases, with 7 bases between.

This clonotype has only a few counts. CDR3 region: CSHTGTSMYTQYF. CDR3 DNA sequence: TGCAGCCACACCGGGACTAGCATGTATACGCAGTATTTT. The gene calls are TRBV29-1 and TRBJ2-3, with 9 bases that match TRBD2. CDR3 length: 13 amino acids. From germline, CDR1 is SQVTM and CDR2 ANQGSEA. V shed 8 bases, J shed 7 bases, and the junction held 10 bases outside the gene matches.

The rearrangement uses TRBV25-1 and TRBJ2-7; TRBD1 aligns across 7 bases. This CDR3 spans 14 amino acids. The germline gives CDR1 MGHDK, CDR2 SYGVNS. V gave up 4 bases and J gave up 5 bases; unmatched junction bases: 8. The CDR3 sequence is CASSGFGQDHEQYF. The DNA for the CDR3 is TGTGCCAGCAGTGGATTCGGACAGGACCACGAGCAGTACTTC.

This clonotype has more than one count but fewer than ten. J is TRBJ2-7 and V is TRBV6-1, with D perhaps being TRBD1 or TRBD2 (5 bases each). The CDR3 sequence is 16 residues long. In germline, CDR1 is MNHNS, CDR2 SASEGT. Between the trimmed V and J ends, which lost 2 bases and 0 bases, there was a span of 14 bases. CDR3 in DNA: TGTGCCAGCAGTGAATATTCCGGGACGGCCTCCTACGAGCAGTACTTC. Protein product: CASSEYSGTASYEQYF.

This chain joins TRBV20-1 and TRBJ2-1; TRBD2 is a possible D gene (7 bases). This CDR3 is built from 14 residues. Germline V gene lookup returns CDR1 DFQATT and CDR2 SNEGSKA (reference sequence). V lost 3 bases, J lost 3 bases, and 12 bases lay in between. The chain's CDR3 is CSARSRGGYNEQFF. DNA of the CDR3: TGCAGTGCTAGGTCGAGGGGGGGCTACAATGAGCAGTTCTTC.

This sequence joins TRBV5-1 and TRBJ2-3; maybe TRBD1 (5 bases). V was cut by 7 bases and J by 7 bases, with 16 bases left in between. Germline CDR1 is SGHRS and CDR2 is YFSETQ. The CDR3 has 13 residues. The CDR3 region is CASSEGERNTQYF. Here the CDR3 DNA reads TGCGCCAGCTCGGAAGGGGAAAGAAATACGCAGTATTTT. The whole variable domain, remainder taken from reference TRBV5-1 and TRBJ2-3, is KAGVTQTPRYLIKTRGQQVTLSCSPISGHRSVSWYQQTPGQGLQFLFEYFSETQRNKGNFPGRFSGRQFSNSRSEMNVSTLELGDSALYLCASSEGERNTQYFGPGTRLTVL.

This clonotype occurred a few times. The CDR3 region is CSASGASGASYEQYF. CDR3 coding DNA: TGCAGTGCTAGTGGTGCTAGCGGGGCCTCCTACGAGCAGTACTTC. This chain connects TRBV20-1 to TRBJ2-7, with 9 nucleotides matching TRBD2. The trim removed 3 bases at V and 0 bases at J, leaving 6 bases unmatched. Germline lookup yields CDR1 DFQATT and CDR2 SNEGSKA (reference sequence). CDR3 length equals 15 residues.

The chain employs TRBV7-2 and TRBJ2-1, with D tentatively TRBD2 (5 bases). Germline V gene data show CDR1 as SGHTA and CDR2 as FQGNSA. The CDR3 contains 12 residues. V lost 3 bases and J 11 bases, leaving 11 bases between the germline ends. The CDR3 reads CASSFGTSQQFF. The CDR3 DNA reads as TGTGCCAGCAGCTTCGGAACTAGTCAGCAGTTCTTC.

This clonotype was seen at least ten times. The J gene is TRBJ2-4, the V gene TRBV14, with D unclear. Trimming removed 1 base from V and 0 bases from J, with 7 bases in between. There are 15 residues in the CDR3. In germline, CDR1 is SGHDN, CDR2 FVKESK. In DNA form, the CDR3 reads TGTGCCAGCAGCCAAGGGTCGCTAGCCAAAAACATTCAGTACTTC. Residues: CASSQGSLAKNIQYF. Based on the CDR3 plus reference TRBV14 and TRBJ2-4, the full variable domain is EAGVTQFPSHSVIEKGQTVTLRCDPISGHDNLYWYRRVMGKEIKFLLHFVKESKQDESGMPNNRFLAERTGGTYSTLKVQPAELEDSGVYFCASSQGSLAKNIQYFGAGTRLSVL.

This clonotype was counted between two and nine times. The chain recombines TRBV2 with TRBJ1-5; TRBD1 matches 7 bases. This CDR3 is built from 15 residues. CDR1 is SNHLY, CDR2 FYNNEI, per germline. J lost 3 bases, V lost 6 bases, and 8 bases had no gene match. This CDR3 is CASRGDRVDNQPQHF. CDR3 coding DNA: TGTGCCAGCAGAGGAGACAGGGTGGACAATCAGCCCCAGCATTTT.